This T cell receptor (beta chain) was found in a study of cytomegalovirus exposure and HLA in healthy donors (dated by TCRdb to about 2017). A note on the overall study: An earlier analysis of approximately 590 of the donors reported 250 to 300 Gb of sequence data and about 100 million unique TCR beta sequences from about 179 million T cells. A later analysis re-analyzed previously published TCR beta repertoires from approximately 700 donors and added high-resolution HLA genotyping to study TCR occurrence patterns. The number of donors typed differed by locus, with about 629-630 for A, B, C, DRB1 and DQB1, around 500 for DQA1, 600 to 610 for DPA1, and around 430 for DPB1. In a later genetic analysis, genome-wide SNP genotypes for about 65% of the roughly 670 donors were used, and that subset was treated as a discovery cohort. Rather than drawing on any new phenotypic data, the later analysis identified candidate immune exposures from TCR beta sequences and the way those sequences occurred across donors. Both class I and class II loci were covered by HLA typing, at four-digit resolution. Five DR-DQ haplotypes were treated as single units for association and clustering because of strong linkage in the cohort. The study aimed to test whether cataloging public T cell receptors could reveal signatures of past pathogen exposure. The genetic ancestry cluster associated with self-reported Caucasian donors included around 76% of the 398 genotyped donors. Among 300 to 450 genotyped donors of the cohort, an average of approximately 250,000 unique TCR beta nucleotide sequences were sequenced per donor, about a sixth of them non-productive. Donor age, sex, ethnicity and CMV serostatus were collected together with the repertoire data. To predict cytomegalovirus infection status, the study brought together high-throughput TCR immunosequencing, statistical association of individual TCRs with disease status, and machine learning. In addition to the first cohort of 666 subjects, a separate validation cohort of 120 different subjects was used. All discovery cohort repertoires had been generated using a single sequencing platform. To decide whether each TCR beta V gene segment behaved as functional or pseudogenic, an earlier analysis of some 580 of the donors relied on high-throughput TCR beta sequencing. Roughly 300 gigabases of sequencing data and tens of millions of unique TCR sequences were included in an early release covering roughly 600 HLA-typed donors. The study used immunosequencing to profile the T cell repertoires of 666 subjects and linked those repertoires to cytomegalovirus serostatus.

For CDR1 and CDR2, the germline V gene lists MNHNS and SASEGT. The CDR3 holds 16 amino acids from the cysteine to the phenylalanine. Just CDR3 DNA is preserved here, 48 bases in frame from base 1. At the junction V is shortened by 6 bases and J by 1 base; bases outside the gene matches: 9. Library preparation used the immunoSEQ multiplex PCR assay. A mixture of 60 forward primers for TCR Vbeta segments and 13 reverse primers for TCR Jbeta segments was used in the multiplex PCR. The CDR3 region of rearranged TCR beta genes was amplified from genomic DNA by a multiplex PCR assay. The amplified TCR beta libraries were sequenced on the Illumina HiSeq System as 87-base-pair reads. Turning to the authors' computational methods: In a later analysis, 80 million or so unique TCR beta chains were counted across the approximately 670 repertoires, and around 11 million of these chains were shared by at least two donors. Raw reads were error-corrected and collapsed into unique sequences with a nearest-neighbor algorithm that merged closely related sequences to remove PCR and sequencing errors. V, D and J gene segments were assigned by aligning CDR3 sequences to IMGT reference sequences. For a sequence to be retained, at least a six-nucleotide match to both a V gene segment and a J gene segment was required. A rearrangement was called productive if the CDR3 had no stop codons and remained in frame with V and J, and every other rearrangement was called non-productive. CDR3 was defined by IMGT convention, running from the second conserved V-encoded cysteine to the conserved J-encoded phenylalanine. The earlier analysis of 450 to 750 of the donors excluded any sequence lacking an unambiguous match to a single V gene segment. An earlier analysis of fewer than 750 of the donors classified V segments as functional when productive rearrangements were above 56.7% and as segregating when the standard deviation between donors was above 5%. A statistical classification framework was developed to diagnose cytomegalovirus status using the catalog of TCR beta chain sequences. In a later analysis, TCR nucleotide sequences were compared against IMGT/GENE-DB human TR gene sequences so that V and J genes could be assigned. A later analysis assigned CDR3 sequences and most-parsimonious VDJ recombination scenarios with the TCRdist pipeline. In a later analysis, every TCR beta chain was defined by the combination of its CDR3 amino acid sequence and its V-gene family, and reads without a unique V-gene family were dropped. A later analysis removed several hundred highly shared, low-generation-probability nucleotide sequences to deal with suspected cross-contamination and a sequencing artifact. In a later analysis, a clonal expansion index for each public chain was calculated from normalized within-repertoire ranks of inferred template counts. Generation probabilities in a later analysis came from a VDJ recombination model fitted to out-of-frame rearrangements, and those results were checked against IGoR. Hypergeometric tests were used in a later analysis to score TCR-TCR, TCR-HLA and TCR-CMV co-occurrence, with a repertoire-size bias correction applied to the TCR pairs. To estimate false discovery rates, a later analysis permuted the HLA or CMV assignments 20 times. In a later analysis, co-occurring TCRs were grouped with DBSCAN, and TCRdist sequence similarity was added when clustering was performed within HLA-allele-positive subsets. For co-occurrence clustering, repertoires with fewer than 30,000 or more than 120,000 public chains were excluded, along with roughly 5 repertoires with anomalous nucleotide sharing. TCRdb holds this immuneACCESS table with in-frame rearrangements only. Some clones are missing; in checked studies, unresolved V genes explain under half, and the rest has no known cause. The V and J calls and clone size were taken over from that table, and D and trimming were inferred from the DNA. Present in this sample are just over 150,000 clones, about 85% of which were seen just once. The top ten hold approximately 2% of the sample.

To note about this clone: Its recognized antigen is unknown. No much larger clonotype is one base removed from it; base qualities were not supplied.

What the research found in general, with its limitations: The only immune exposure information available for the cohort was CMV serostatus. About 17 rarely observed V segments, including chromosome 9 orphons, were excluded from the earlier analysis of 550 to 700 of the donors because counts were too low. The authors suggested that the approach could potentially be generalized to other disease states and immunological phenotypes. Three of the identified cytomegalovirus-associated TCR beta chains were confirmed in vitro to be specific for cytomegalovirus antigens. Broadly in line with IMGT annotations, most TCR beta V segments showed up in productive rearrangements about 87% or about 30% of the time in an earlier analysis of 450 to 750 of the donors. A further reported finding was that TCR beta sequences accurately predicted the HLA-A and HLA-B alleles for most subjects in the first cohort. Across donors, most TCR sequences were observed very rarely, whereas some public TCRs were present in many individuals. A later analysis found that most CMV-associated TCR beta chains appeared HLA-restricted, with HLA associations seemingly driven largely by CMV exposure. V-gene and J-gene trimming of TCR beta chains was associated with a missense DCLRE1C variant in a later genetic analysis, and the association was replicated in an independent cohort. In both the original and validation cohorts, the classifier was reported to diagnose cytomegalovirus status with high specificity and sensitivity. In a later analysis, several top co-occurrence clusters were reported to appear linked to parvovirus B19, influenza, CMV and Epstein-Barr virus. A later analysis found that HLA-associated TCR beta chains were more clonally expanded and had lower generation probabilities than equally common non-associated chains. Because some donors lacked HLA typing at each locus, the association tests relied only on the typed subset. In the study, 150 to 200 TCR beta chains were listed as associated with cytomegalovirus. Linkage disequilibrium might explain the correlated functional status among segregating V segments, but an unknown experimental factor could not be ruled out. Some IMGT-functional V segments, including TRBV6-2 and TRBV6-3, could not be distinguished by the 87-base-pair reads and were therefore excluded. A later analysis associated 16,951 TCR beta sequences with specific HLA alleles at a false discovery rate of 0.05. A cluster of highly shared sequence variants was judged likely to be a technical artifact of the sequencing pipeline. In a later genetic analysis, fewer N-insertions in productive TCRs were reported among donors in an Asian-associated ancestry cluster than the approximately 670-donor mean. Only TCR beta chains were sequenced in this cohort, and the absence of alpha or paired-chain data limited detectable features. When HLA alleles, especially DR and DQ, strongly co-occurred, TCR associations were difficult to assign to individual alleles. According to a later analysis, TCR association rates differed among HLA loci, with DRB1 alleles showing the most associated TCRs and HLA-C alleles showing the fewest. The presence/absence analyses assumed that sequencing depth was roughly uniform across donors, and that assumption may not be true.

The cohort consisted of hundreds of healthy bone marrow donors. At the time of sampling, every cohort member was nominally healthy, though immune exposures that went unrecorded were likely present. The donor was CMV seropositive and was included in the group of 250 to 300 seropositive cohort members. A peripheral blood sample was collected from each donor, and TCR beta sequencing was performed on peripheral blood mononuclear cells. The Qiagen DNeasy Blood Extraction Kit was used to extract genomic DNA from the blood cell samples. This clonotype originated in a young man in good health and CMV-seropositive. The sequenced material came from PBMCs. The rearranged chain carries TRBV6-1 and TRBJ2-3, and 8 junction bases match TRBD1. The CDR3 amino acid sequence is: CASSETGGRGTDTQYF. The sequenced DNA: TGTGCCAGCAGCGAAACAGGGGGTAGGGGCACAGATACGCAGTATTTT.